This T cell receptor (beta chain) was documented in a study of blood T cell repertoires in COVID-19. The CDR3 contains 11 residues. V gave up 5 bases and J gave up 4 bases, with 4 bases separating them. CDR1 LGHNA and CDR2 YNFKEQ come from the germline V gene. Original processing notes: Nucleated cell number was recorded as an estimate derived from reference gene primer amplification. The table came from immunoSEQ multiplex PCR; TCRdb's copy has only in-frame clones and leaves some out. V, J and clone size derive from that table, while D and trimming were established from the DNA sequence. The sample comprises about 45,000 clones, 87% of which are singletons, and approximately 4.7% rests with the top ten.

The chain recombines TRBV4-2 with TRBJ2-3; D not resolved. The receptor was isolated from a human donor in a cohort sampled during active COVID-19. The sample consisted of peripheral blood. CDR3 bases: TGTGCCAGCAGCGGAGCAGATACGCAGTATTTT. Translating it yields CASSGADTQYF.